These T cell receptor beta chains were read from a single sample in a study of cytomegalovirus exposure and HLA in healthy donors. Profiling relied on immunoSEQ multiplex PCR, and the TCRdb table lists in-frame clones only, not all of them. The sample lists about 130,000 clones; over 75% were seen once. The source material was PBMCs. The receptor source for this set is a man aged 45-65 years in good health and CMV-seronegative. The CDR3 runs from the conserved cysteine through the conserved F or W.

j_gene | v_gene | CDR3aa
TRBJ1-5 | TRBV19 | CASSATTGSGVPQHF
TRBJ2-3 | TRBV6-6 | CASSDSQGRTDTQYF
TRBJ2-5 | TRBV29-1 | CSVDQGLETQYF
TRBJ2-5 | TRBV2 | CASSDGREVRETQYF
TRBJ1-5 | TRBV6-1 | CASSEKRRTSMGSNQPQHF
TRBJ1-5 | TRBV6-6 | CASSAGGWSNQPQHF
TRBJ2-7 | TRBV5-1 | CASSSTTGGDEQYF
TRBJ2-7 | TRBV7-9 | CASSLTLTSYEQYF
TRBJ2-1 | TRBV6-6 | CASSATSGRVYGEQFF
TRBJ2-7 | TRBV4-1 | CASSPRDYDIYEQYF
TRBJ2-1 | TRBV2 | CASGREGYNEQFF
NA | TRBV6-6 | CASSNAGQGKSYEQYF
TRBJ2-2 | TRBV19 | CATPAVGGSTGELFF
TRBJ2-3 | TRBV18 | CASSGLAGRADTQYF